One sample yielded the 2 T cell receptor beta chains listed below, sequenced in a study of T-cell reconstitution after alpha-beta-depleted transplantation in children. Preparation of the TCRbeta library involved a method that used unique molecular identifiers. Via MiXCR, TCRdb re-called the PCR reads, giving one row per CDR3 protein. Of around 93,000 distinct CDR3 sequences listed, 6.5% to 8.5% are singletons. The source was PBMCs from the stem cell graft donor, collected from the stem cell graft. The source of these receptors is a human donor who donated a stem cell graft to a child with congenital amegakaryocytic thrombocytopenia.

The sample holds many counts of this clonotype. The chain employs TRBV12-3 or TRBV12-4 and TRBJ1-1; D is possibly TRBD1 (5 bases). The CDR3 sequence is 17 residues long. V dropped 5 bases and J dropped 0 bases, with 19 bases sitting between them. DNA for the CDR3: TGTGCCAGCAGTGACCCCGGGGGACGGCGGGTGAACACTGAAGCTTTCTTT. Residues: CASSDPGGRRVNTEAFF.

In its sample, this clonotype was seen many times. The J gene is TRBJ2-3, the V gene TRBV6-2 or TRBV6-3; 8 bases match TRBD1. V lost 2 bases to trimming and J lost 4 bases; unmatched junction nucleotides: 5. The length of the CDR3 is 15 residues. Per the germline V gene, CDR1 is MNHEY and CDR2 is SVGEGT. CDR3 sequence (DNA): TGTGCCAGCAGTTACGCTTCAGGGGGCCCAGATACGCAGTATTTT. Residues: CASSYASGGPDTQYF.